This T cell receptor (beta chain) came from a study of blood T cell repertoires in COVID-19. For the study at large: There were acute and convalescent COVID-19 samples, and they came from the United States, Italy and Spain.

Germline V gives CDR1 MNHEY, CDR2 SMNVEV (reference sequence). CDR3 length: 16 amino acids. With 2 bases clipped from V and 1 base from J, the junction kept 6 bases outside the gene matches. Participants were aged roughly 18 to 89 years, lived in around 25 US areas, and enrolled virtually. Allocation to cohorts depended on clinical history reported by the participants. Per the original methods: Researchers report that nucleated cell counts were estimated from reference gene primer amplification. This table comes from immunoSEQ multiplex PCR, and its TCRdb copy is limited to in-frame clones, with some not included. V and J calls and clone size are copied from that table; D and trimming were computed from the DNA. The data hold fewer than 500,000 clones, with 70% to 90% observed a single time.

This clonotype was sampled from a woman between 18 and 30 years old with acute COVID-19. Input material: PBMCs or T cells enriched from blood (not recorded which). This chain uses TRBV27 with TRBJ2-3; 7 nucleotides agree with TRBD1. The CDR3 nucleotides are TGTGCCAGCAGTTTAGCAGGGGGTAGAGGCACAGATACGCAGTATTTT. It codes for CASSLAGGRGTDTQYF.